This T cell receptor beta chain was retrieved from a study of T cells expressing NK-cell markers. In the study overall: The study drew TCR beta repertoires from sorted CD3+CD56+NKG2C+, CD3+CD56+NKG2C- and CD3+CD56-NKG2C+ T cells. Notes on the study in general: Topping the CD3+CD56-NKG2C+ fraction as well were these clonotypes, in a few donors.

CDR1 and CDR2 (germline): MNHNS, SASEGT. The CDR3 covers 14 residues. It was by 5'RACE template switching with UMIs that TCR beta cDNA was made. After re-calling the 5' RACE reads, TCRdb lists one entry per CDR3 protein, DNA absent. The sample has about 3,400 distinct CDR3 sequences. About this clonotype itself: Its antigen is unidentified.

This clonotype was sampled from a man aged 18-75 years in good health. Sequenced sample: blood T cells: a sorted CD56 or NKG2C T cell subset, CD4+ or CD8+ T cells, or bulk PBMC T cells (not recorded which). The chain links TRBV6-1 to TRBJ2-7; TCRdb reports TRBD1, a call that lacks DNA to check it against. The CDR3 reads CASSPGRDAYEQYF.